This entry lists 10 T cell receptor beta chains sequenced from one sample in a study of T cells in tumors after PD-1 blockade. Method: immunoSEQ multiplex PCR; TCRdb's copy keeps in-frame clones and lacks some. The sample lists around 60,000 clones, roughly 77% seen once, with roughly 13% in the top ten. The source material was PBMCs, sampled before anti-PD-1 treatment. The receptors were sampled from a human donor with basal cell carcinoma.

This chain uses TRBV5-1 with TRBJ1-3; D remains unclear. The length of the CDR3 is 15 residues. The V gene lost 0 bases and the J gene lost 0 bases, with 7 bases spanning the gap. The germline CDR1 and CDR2 sequences are SGHRS and YFSETQ. CDR3 protein: CASSLDVNSGNTIYF. The CDR3 DNA reads as TGCGCCAGCAGCTTGGACGTAAACTCTGGAAACACCATATATTTT.

The CDR3, as DNA: TGTGCCAGCAGCTCGACTAGCGGGGGGGCTGAGTTCTTC. Amino acid sequence: CASSSTSGGAEFF. The V call is TRBV11-3, the J call TRBJ2-1; 14 positions agree with TRBD2. Germline V gene lookup returns CDR1 SGHNT and CDR2 YENEEA. This CDR3 has 13 amino acids. V was clipped by 4 bases and J by 14 bases; unmatched bases: 4.

This clone was seen a handful of times. The chain links TRBV7-9 to TRBJ2-1, with 9 positions matching TRBD2. The CDR3 runs to 15 residues. Germline lookup yields CDR1 SEHNR and CDR2 FQNEAQ (reference sequence). The J segment lost 5 bases and the V segment lost 5 bases, leaving 7 bases of the junction unmatched. CDR3 DNA sequence: TGTGCCAGCAGCCCGCGGACTAGCGCCAACAATGAGCAGTTCTTC. Amino acid sequence: CASSPRTSANNEQFF.

The chain has TRBV16 and TRBJ2-2; possibly TRBD2 for D (6 bases). The ends were cut back, 2 bases at V and 3 bases at J, with 13 bases in the middle. Germline CDR1 KGHSY, CDR2 FQNENV. CDR3 length: 16 amino acids. The CDR3 reads CASSQNAGSDTGELFF. In DNA, the CDR3 is TGTGCCAGCAGCCAAAATGCGGGGTCGGACACCGGGGAGCTGTTTTTT.

The chain uses TRBV6-5 and TRBJ1-1, with D uncertain. The V gene lost 6 bases and the J gene lost 4 bases, with 12 bases spanning the gap. There are 13 residues in the CDR3. CDR1 is MNHEY and CDR2 is SVGAGI in the germline V gene. The CDR3 sequence is CASSRLMGTEAFF. The CDR3 nucleotides are TGTGCCAGCAGCCGCTTAATGGGCACTGAAGCTTTCTTT.

The chain has TRBV14 and TRBJ1-1; tentative D call: TRBD1 (5 bases). CDR1 is SGHDN and CDR2 is FVKESK in the germline V gene. The V and J ends lost 4 bases and 0 bases respectively, with 12 bases between them. The CDR3 spans 15 residues. CDR3 coding DNA: TGTGCCAGCAGCCCCACAGGTCTCATGAACACTGAAGCTTTCTTT. Translating gives CASSPTGLMNTEAFF.

This clone was seen a single time. The V gene is TRBV3-1 (or the pseudogene TRBV3-2), the J gene TRBJ1-2; D is undetermined. V was clipped by 1 base and J by 2 bases, with 11 bases between them. This CDR3 comprises 15 residues. The germline V gene encodes CDR1 LGHDT and CDR2 YNNKEL (reference sequence). The CDR3 nucleotides are TGTGCCAGCAGCCAAGGGAGAGGGTGGAACTATGGCTACACCTTC. This gives the protein CASSQGRGWNYGYTF.

CDR3 in DNA: TGCGCCAGCAGCTACGGGACAGGGGGGTCTGAAAAACTGTTTTTT. Its translation is CASSYGTGGSEKLFF. V and J are TRBV5-1 and TRBJ1-4, with 11 positions matching TRBD1. The CDR3 spans 15 residues. V lost 3 bases, J lost 7 bases, and 5 bases stayed unmatched. Germline CDR1 SGHRS, CDR2 YFSETQ.

The chain combines TRBV6-2 or TRBV6-3 with TRBJ2-1; 9 bases are a match to TRBD2. The CDR3 extends over 16 amino acids. Germline lookup yields CDR1 MNHEY and CDR2 SVGEGT. Trimming cost V 5 bases and J 3 bases; bases outside gene matches: 8. CDR3 DNA sequence: TGTGCCAGCAGTACCTCGGCTAGCGGGAACTACAATGAGCAGTTCTTC. Amino acid sequence: CASSTSASGNYNEQFF.

About this clone itself: The junction and the germline gene differ at one end; a read error may be behind it. This chain joins TRBV7-9 and TRBJ2-2; 7 positions match TRBD2. Germline-derived CDR1 and CDR2 are SEHNR and FQNEAQ (reference sequence). The CDR3 has 13 residues. CDR3 region: CASSLDGPGGAVF. Here the CDR3 DNA reads TGTGCCAGCAGCTTAGACGGACCGGGGGGAGCTGTTTTT.